The present entry profiles one TCR beta chain with its context. V lost 5 bases, J lost 0 bases, and 5 bases lay in between. The germline V gene encodes CDR1 SGHTA and CDR2 FQGTGA. The length of the CDR3 is 13 residues. The sample comes from a study of blood T cell repertoires in COVID-19. Data came from immunoSEQ multiplex PCR; TCRdb stores just in-frame clones and leaves some out. The repertoire holds about 180,000 clones, with 75% to 90% as singletons. The sample consisted of peripheral blood. The chain employs TRBV7-3 and TRBJ1-5; D gene uncertain. This receptor was taken from a woman aged 40 to 50 with COVID-19, enrolled during active disease. CDR3: CASSRGSNQPQHF. As DNA, the CDR3 is TGTGCCAGCAGCCGCGGTAGCAATCAGCCCCAGCATTTT.